A single sample is the source of the 10 T cell receptor beta chains below, sequenced in a study of blood T cells in healthy people across ages (dated by TCRdb to the mid-2010s). The library was produced with 5' RACE. The sequencer listed for this sample is Illumina HiSeq 2500. A second PCR of roughly 6 to 11 cycles was run with a J-beta primer mix and a sample-barcoded 5' primer. Using fastp at Q25 and MiXCR, TCRdb reprocessed the public reads and kept productive beta chains. CDR3 protein duplicates are merged, each entry listing the most common genes and DNA. The sample table contains 1.5 million or so distinct CDR3 sequences; only one count was recorded for around 40% of them. Around 4% of the sample lies in the top ten. The sample comprised blood. These receptors originate from a woman aged 18 to 35 in good health.

The V and J genes are TRBV12-3 or TRBV12-4 and TRBJ1-1; 9 bases align to TRBD1. The J segment lost 5 bases and the V segment lost 5 bases, leaving 9 bases of the junction unmatched. The CDR3 loop spans 15 amino acids. The CDR3 is CASSPLDRGVTEAFF. As DNA, the CDR3 is TGTGCCAGCAGTCCCCTCGACAGGGGGGTAACTGAAGCTTTCTTT.

This clonotype was counted between two and nine times. The genes are TRBV20-1 and TRBJ2-1; 9 bases match TRBD2. CDR3 size: 16 residues. CDR1 and CDR2 from the germline V gene are DFQATT and SNEGSKA (reference sequence). V was clipped by 0 bases and J by 3 bases; unmatched bases: 6. The chain's CDR3 is CSARDLPAGGYNEQFF. The CDR3 DNA follows: TGCAGTGCTAGAGATCTACCAGCGGGGGGCTACAATGAGCAGTTCTTC.

This clonotype appeared a few times. This chain connects TRBV7-2 to TRBJ1-2; D is perhaps TRBD1 (5 bases). The CDR3 consists of 13 residues. From germline, CDR1 is SGHTA and CDR2 FQGNSA. V gave up 4 bases and J gave up 4 bases, with 10 bases separating them. The DNA of the CDR3 is TGTGCCAGCAGCTGGGGGGTTGGCTATGGCTACACCTTC. The encoded protein is CASSWGVGYGYTF.

This clonotype has a handful of counts. The chain carries TRBV11-2 and TRBJ2-4; D gene uncertain. The CDR3 sequence is 13 residues long. V was trimmed by 6 bases and J by 6 bases, leaving 12 bases between them. Germline V gene lookup returns CDR1 SGHAT and CDR2 FQNNGV. The CDR3 loop reads CASSLWGLNIQYF. CDR3 DNA: TGTGCCAGCAGTCTCTGGGGTTTAAACATTCAGTACTTC.

This clonotype was seen more than once but under ten times. V gene TRBV4-1 combines with J gene TRBJ1-5, with D uncertain. Germline CDR1 MGHRA, CDR2 YSYEKL. Trimming pared 4 bases from V and 3 bases from J, leaving 16 bases between. The CDR3 consists of 16 residues. CDR3 nucleotide sequence: TGCGCCAGCAGCCCGATTCTAGGCAGTAACAATCAGCCCCAGCATTTT. Protein: CASSPILGSNNQPQHF.

The chain is built from TRBV7-9 and TRBJ2-7; D is undetermined. Germline CDR1 and CDR2: SEHNR and FQNEAQ (reference sequence). Trimming stripped 5 bases from V and 7 bases from J, with 21 bases between. This CDR3 region has 15 residues. The CDR3 sequence: CASSTASWAANEQYF. The CDR3 nucleotides read TGTGCCAGCAGCACCGCCTCCTGGGCGGCCAATGAGCAGTACTTC.

The V and J genes are TRBV4-1 and TRBJ2-3; possibly TRBD1 for D (6 bases). Trimming left V 2 bases short and J 1 base short, with 10 bases between. Germline CDR1 reads MGHRA; CDR2 reads YSYEKL. The CDR3 has 15 residues. The CDR3 loop reads CASSQQGYGTDTQYF. The DNA of the CDR3 is TGCGCCAGCAGCCAACAGGGGTATGGCACAGATACGCAGTATTTT.

This clonotype turned up a few times. V gene TRBV5-1 combines with J gene TRBJ2-3, with 7 bases aligning to TRBD1. The CDR3 sequence is 15 residues long. V shed 6 bases, J shed 1 base, and the junction held 8 bases outside the gene matches. Germline V gene data show CDR1 as SGHRS and CDR2 as YFSETQ. The CDR3 DNA reads TGCGCCAGCAAGAAACAGGGGAGTGGCACAGATACGCAGTATTTT. The encoded protein is CASKKQGSGTDTQYF. Complete variable domain (other parts from reference TRBV5-1 and TRBJ2-3): KAGVTQTPRYLIKTRGQQVTLSCSPISGHRSVSWYQQTPGQGLQFLFEYFSETQRNKGNFPGRFSGRQFSNSRSEMNVSTLELGDSALYLCASKKQGSGTDTQYFGPGTRLTVL.

The V gene is TRBV30, the J gene TRBJ2-5, with 12 bases lining up with TRBD1. V gave up 4 bases and J gave up 5 bases; unmatched junction bases: 8. The germline CDR1 and CDR2 sequences are GTSNPN and SVGIG (reference sequence). The CDR3 is made up of 15 amino acids. In nucleotides, the CDR3 is TGTGCCTGGACCAAGGGGGACAGGGGGCCGGAGACCCAGTACTTC. Translating it yields CAWTKGDRGPETQYF.

The V and J genes are TRBV9 and TRBJ2-7; the D gene is possibly TRBD2 (5 bases). Germline V lookup: CDR1 SGDLS, CDR2 YYNGEE. The CDR3 consists of 16 residues. Trimming left V 0 bases short and J 7 bases short, with 20 bases between. The CDR3 DNA reads TGTGCCAGCAGCGTAGAGCCTAGCCTGACCTACAATGAGCAGTACTTC. This codes for CASSVEPSLTYNEQYF.